This T cell receptor (beta chain) was identified during a study of blood T cell repertoires in COVID-19. This CDR3 comprises 16 residues. Germline V gives CDR1 LNHNV, CDR2 YYDKDF (reference sequence). V shed 3 bases and J shed 0 bases, with 9 bases lying between them. Original analysis: From reference gene primer amplification, estimates of nucleated cell counts were derived. This table comes from immunoSEQ multiplex PCR, and its TCRdb copy is limited to in-frame clones, with some not included. V and J calls and clone size follow that table, whereas D and trimming were derived from the DNA. The repertoire includes about 200,000 clones, roughly 82% of them detected once, and around 14% sits in the top ten.

The chain uses TRBV15 and TRBJ2-6, with unresolved D. The TCR originated in a human donor in a cohort sampled during active COVID-19. The source material was peripheral blood. The CDR3 bases are TGTGCCACCAGCAGTACGGTCTACTCTGGGGCCAACGTCCTGACTTTC. The encoded protein is CATSSTVYSGANVLTF. The entire variable domain, with the rest obtained from reference TRBV15 and TRBJ2-6, is as follows: DAMVIQNPRYQVTQFGKPVTLSCSQTLNHNVMYWYQQKSSQAPKLLFHYYDKDFNNEADTPDNFQSRRPNTSFCFLDIRSPGLGDTAMYLCATSSTVYSGANVLTFGAGSRLTVL.